Reported below is one TCR beta chain. The CDR3 is made up of 14 amino acids. V trimming: 7 bases; J trimming: 3 bases; junction bases outside the gene matches: 8. Germline V CDR1 and CDR2: LNHDA, SQIVND (reference sequence). The source of the sample is a study of cytomegalovirus exposure and HLA in healthy donors. 13 Jbeta primers and 60 Vbeta primers were used for the PCR. TCRdb's copy holds only in-frame clones and misses some; the assay was immunoSEQ multiplex PCR. Here the sample spans about 140,000 clones, 76% being singletons. The specimen was PBMCs. The sequence came from a man between 18 and 35 years old in good health and CMV-seronegative. This chain uses TRBV19 with TRBJ1-1, with 7 bases lining up with TRBD1. This CDR3 is CASKRGRGDTEAFF. The CDR3 nucleotides read TGTGCCAGTAAAAGGGGCAGGGGGGACACTGAAGCTTTCTTT. The complete variable domain, with remaining parts taken from reference TRBV19 and TRBJ1-1, reads DGGITQSPKYLFRKEGQNVTLSCEQNLNHDAMYWYRQDPGQGLRLIYYSQIVNDFQKGDIAEGYSVSREKKESFPLTVTSAQKNPTAFYLCASKRGRGDTEAFFGQGTRLTVV.